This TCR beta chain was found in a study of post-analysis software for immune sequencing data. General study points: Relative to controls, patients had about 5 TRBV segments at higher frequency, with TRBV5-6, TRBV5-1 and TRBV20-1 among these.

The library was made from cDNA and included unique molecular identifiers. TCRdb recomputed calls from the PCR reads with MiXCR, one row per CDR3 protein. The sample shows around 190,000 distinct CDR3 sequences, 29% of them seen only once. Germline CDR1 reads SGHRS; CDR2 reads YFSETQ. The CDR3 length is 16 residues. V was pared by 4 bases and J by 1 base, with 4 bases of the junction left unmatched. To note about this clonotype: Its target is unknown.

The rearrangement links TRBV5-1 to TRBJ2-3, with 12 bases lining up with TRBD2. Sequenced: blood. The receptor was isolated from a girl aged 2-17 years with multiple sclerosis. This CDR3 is CASSRRLAGGTDTQYF. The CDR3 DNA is TGCGCCAGCAGCCGGAGACTAGCGGGAGGCACAGATACGCAGTATTTT.